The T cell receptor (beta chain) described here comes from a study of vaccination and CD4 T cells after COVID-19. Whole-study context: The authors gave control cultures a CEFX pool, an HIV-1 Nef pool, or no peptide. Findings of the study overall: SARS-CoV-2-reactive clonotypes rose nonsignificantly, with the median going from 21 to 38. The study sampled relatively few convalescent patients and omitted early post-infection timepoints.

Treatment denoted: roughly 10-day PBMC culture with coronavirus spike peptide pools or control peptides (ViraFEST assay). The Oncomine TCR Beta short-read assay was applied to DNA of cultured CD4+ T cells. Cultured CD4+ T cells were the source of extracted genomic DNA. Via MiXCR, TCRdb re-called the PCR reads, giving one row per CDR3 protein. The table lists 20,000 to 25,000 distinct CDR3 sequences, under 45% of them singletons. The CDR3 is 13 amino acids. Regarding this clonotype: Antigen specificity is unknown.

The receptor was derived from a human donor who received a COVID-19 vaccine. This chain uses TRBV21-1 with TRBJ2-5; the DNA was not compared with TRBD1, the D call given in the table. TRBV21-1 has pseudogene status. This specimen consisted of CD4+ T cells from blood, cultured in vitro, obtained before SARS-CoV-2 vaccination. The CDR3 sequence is CASSPTREETQYF. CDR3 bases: TGTGCCAGCAGCCCAACCAGGGAGGAGACCCAGTACTTC.